Sequencing of this T cell receptor (beta chain) was carried out in a study of T cells in Graves' hyperthyroidism and ophthalmopathy. Study findings and constraints: Blood shared most expanded thyroid clonotypes above 0.001. Model output signaled ophthalmopathy a median approximately 6 months ahead of onset.

Comments on this clonotype: Its antigen is still unknown.

The CDR3 loop spans 17 amino acids. Germline V gives CDR1 SEHNR, CDR2 FQNEAQ (reference sequence). Trimming shortened V by 7 bases and J by 2 bases, and 20 bases separated the two germline ends. Using 10 ml of fresh peripheral blood, PBMCs were prepared. Amplified regions were TCR beta CDR3 sequences from RNA transcripts. The HTBI set primed first-round TCR CDR3 RT-PCR. Each CDR3 protein is one row after TCRdb ran MiXCR on the multiplex PCR reads. The table includes hundreds of thousands of distinct CDR3 sequences, 13% to 15% detected once. This receptor was identified in a woman aged 18-29 years with Graves' hyperthyroidism. The sequenced material came from blood. The chain is built from TRBV7-9 and TRBJ2-2; the D gene could be TRBD1 or TRBD2 (6 bases each). CDR3 sequence (DNA): TGTGCCAGCAAACCACCAGTCGGGGGCCGAAACACCGGGGAGCTGTTTTTT. Amino acid sequence: CASKPPVGGRNTGELFF.